This T cell receptor beta chain was captured by sequencing in a study of response to subunit inactivated influenza vaccine. Study results and limitations: New T cells are recruited in small numbers by each seasonal influenza vaccination, according to the authors' suggestion.

As concerns this clonotype: What it recognizes is unknown.

The CDR3 has 15 residues. With V trimmed by 5 bases and J by 2 bases, 7 bases remained unmatched. Each CDR3 protein is one row after TCRdb ran MiXCR on the RT-PCR reads. The sample has about 520,000 distinct CDR3 sequences, over 25% seen once; the top ten hold about 1.9%. The source of this sequence is a man aged 45-65 years who received an inactivated influenza vaccine. The specimen comprised CD4+ T cells sorted from PBMCs, sampled less than 6 days after vaccination. The V call is TRBV12-3 or TRBV12-4, the J call TRBJ2-3, with 7 bases matching TRBD2. The CDR3 region is CASSRGGGATDTQYF. CDR3 bases: TGTGCCAGCAGTCGAGGCGGGGGAGCCACAGATACGCAGTATTTT.